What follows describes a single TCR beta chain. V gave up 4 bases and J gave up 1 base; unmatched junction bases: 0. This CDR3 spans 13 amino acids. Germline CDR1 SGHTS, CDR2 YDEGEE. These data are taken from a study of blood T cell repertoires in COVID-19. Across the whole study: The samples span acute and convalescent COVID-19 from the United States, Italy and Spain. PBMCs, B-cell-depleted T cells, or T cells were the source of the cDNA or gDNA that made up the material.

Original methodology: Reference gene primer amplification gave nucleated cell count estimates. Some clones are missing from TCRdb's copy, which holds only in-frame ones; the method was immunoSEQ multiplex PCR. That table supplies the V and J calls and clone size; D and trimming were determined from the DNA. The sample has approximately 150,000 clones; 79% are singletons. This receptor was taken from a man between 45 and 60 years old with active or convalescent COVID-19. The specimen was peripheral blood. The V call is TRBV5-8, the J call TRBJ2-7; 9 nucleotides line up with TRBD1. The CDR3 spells CASSGTGSYEQYF. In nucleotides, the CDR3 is TGTGCCAGCAGCGGGACAGGGTCCTACGAGCAGTACTTC.